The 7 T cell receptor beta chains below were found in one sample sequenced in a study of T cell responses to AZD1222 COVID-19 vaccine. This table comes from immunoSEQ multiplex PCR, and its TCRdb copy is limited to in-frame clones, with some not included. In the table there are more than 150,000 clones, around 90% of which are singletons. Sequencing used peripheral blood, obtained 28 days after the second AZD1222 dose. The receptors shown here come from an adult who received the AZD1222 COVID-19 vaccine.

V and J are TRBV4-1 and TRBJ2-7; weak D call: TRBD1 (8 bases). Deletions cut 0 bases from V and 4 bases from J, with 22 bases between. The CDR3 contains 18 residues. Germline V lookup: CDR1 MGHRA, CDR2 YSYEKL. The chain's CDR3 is CASSQEWGGGQVNYEQYF. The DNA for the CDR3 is TGCGCCAGCAGCCAAGAGTGGGGAGGGGGACAGGTAAATTACGAGCAGTACTTC.

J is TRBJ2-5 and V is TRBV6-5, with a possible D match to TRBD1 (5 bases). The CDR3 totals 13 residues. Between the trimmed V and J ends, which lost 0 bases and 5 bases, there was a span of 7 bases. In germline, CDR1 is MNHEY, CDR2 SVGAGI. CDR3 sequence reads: CASSYSGLETQYF. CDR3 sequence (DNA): TGTGCCAGCAGTTACTCGGGGCTGGAGACCCAGTACTTC.

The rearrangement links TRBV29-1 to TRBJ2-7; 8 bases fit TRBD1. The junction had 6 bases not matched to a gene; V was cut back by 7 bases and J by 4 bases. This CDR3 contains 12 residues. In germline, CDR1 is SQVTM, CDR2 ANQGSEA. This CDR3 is CSGRQGAYEQYF. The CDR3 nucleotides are TGCAGCGGCCGGCAGGGGGCTTACGAGCAGTACTTC.

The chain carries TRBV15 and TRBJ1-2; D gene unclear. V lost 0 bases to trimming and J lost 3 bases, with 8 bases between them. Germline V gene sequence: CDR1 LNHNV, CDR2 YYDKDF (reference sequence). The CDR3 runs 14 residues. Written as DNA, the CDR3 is TGTGCCACCAGCAGAGATTCCCGAGACTATGGCTACACCTTC. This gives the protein CATSRDSRDYGYTF.

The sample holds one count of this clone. The CDR3 reads CATLSLAKGAFF. CDR3 DNA sequence: TGTGCCACCTTGAGCCTGGCAAAGGGAGCTTTCTTT. The chain recombines TRBV6-5 with TRBJ1-1; D is unclear. Germline V lookup: CDR1 MNHEY, CDR2 SVGAGI. V was shortened by 10 bases and J by 10 bases, with 19 bases between the two germline ends. The CDR3 contains 12 residues.

The CDR3 protein is CASSPHRARESTDTQYF. In DNA, the CDR3 is TGTGCCAGCAGCCCCCACCGGGCAAGAGAGAGCACAGATACGCAGTATTTT. The chain uses TRBV11-2 and TRBJ2-3; D not certain. This CDR3 spans 17 amino acids. Germline V gives CDR1 SGHAT, CDR2 FQNNGV. The V and J ends lost 5 bases and 0 bases respectively, with 18 bases between them.

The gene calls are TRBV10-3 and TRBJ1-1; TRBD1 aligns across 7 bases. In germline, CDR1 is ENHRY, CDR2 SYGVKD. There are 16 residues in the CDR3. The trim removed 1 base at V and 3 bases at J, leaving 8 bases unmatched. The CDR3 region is CAISEFGQAVDTEAFF. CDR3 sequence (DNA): TGTGCCATCAGTGAGTTCGGACAGGCCGTCGACACTGAAGCTTTCTTT.